This T cell receptor (beta chain) was recorded in a study of blood T cell repertoires in COVID-19. Per the study methods: Amplification of reference gene primers was used by the study to estimate nucleated cell counts. Libraries were prepared by immunoSEQ multiplex PCR; TCRdb keeps only in-frame clonotypes and omits some of them. D and trimming were read from the DNA, whereas the V and J calls and clone size are those reported in that table. The sample contains about 180,000 clones, roughly 86% of which appear only once. The sample comprised peripheral blood. The origin of this receptor is a woman aged 25-40 years with active or convalescent COVID-19.

CDR3 coding DNA: TGTGCCAGCAGTTACTCGACAGGGGATAATGAGCAGTTCTTC. This gives the protein CASSYSTGDNEQFF. The rearrangement links TRBV6-5 to TRBJ2-1; 8 nucleotides match TRBD1. From germline, CDR1 is MNHEY and CDR2 SVGAGI. J was trimmed by 7 bases and V by 0 bases; bases with no gene match: 2. The CDR3 has 14 residues.